This T cell receptor beta chain was captured in a study of immune cell composition in non-small cell lung cancer. Study-wide results and limits: Tumour TCR-beta clonality was not significantly tied to smoking pack-years.

Within the sample, this clone is medium-sized. The antigen is undetermined. Normal lung was taken at the farthest possible site, at least 3 cm from tumour. The CDR3 loop spans 15 amino acids. Germline CDR1 reads SGHTA; CDR2 reads FQGNSA. J gave up 3 bases and V 8 bases, and 10 bases lay outside the gene matches. Libraries were prepared by immunoSEQ multiplex PCR; TCRdb keeps only in-frame clonotypes and omits some of them. Among roughly 8,100 clones, roughly two thirds were seen once, and the ten largest hold about a quarter. Sequenced sample: non-adjacent lung tissue. This chain links TRBV7-2 with TRBJ1-5, with TRBD1 identical over 7 bases. The sequence was collected from a human donor with non-small cell lung cancer. The CDR3 sequence: CASGTGVPPNQPQHF. The CDR3, as DNA: TGTGCCAGCGGTACAGGGGTCCCTCCCAATCAGCCCCAGCATTTT.